This T cell receptor beta chain was sequenced in a study of blood T cell repertoires in COVID-19. Study summary: Collection of acute and convalescent COVID-19 samples took place in the United States, Italy and Spain. From T cells, B-cell-depleted T cells, or PBMCs came the material, which was cDNA or gDNA.

Germline CDR1 is SGDLS and CDR2 is YYNGEE. The CDR3 has 13 amino acids. V was cut by 3 bases and J by 3 bases, with 10 bases left in between. As originally analysed: Reference gene primer amplification yielded estimated nucleated cell counts. Repertoires were generated with immunoSEQ multiplex PCR, while TCRdb's copy carries only in-frame clones and drops some. From that table come the V and J calls and clone size; the DNA was used to work out D and trimming. The repertoire holds about 80,000 clones, 78% seen once, with around a sixth in the top ten. This sequence originates from a human donor in a cohort sampled during active COVID-19. The chain recombines TRBV9 with TRBJ2-7, with a weak D call TRBD2 (6 bases). Material for sequencing was peripheral blood. CDR3 sequence (DNA): TGTGCCAGCAGCGAGGGACTTCTCTACGAGCAGTACTTC. It encodes CASSEGLLYEQYF. Based on the CDR3 plus reference TRBV9 and TRBJ2-7, the full variable domain is DSGVTQTPKHLITATGQRVTLRCSPRSGDLSVYWYQQSLDQGLQFLIQYYNGEERAKGNILERFSAQQFPDLHSELNLSSLELGDSALYFCASSEGLLYEQYFGPGTRLTVT.